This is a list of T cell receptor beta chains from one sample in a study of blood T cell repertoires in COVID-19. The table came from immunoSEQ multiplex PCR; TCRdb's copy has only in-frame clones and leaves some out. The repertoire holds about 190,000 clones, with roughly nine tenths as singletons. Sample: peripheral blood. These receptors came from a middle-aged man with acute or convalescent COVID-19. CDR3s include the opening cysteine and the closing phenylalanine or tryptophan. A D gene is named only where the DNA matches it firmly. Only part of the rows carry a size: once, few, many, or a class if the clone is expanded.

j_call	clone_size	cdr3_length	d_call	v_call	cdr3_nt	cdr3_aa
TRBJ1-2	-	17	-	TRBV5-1	TGCGCCAGCACCCTTCCGACGGAGACGGGAACCCACTATGGCTACACCTTC	CASTLPTETGTHYGYTF
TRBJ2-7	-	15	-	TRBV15	TGTGCCACCAGCAGAGCCGCAGGGGTCACCTACGAGCAGTACTTC	CATSRAAGVTYEQYF
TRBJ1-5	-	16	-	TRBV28	TGTGCCAGCACCCTTAGGGAGGGGGGTAGCAATCAGCCCCAGCATTTT	CASTLREGGSNQPQHF
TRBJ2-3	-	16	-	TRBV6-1	TGTGCCAGCAGTGCAGGGAGGAGCTTTAGCACAGATACGCAGTATTTT	CASSAGRSFSTDTQYF
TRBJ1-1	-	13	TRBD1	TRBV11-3	TGTGCCAGCAGCTCGACCGACAGGGCTCTCGCTTTCTTT	CASSSTDRALAFF
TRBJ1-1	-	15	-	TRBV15	TGTGCCACCAGCAGAGCTTTATGGGGGGTCACTGAAGCTTTCTTT	CATSRALWGVTEAFF
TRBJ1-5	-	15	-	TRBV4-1	TGCGCCAGCAGCCAAGCCTTAGTAAGAAATCAGCCCCAGCATTTT	CASSQALVRNQPQHF
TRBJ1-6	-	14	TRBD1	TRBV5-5	TGTGCCAGCAGCTTGGCACAGGGGGATTCACCCCTCCACTTT	CASSLAQGDSPLHF
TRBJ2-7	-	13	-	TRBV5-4	TGTGCCAGCAGCTTGAGCGGAACAGCCGAGCAGTACTTC	CASSLSGTAEQYF
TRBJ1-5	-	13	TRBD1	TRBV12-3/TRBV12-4	TGTGCCAGCAGTACAGGGGTAAGTCAGCCCCAGCATTTT	CASSTGVSQPQHF
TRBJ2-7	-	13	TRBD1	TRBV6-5	TGTGCCAGCAGTTGGGACAGCTCCTACGAGCAGTACTTC	CASSWDSSYEQYF
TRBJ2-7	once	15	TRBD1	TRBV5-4	TGTGCCAGCAGCTTGGCGGCGACAGGGGGTTACGAGCAGTACTTC	CASSLAATGGYEQYF